This section outlines one TCR beta chain sequence together with its context. Its target is unknown. The sample originates from a study of T cell responses to AZD1222 COVID-19 vaccine. Trimming took 4 bases from V and 0 from J, leaving 11 bases between them. The germline V gene has CDR1 SGHRS and CDR2 YFSETQ. The CDR3 has 15 residues. Notes on the study in general: Spike-wide vaccine-associated CD4 TCRs dominated at 160-218 and 743-854. Without day 14 samples, only post-peak T cell repertoires were studied.

Some clones are missing from TCRdb's copy, which holds only in-frame ones; the method was immunoSEQ multiplex PCR. The sample lists 150,000 to 200,000 clones, about nine tenths occurring once. The chain has TRBV5-1 and TRBJ2-4, with D hard to call. The sequence was collected from an adult who received the MenACWY meningococcal vaccine as a control. The specimen comprised peripheral blood, sampled 28 days after the second dose of the MenACWY control vaccine. The CDR3 nucleotides read TGCGCCAGCAGCCCCGGGCTTCTAGCCAAAAACATTCAGTACTTC. Amino acid sequence: CASSPGLLAKNIQYF.